This T cell receptor (beta chain) was found in a study of PD-1 blockade in classical Hodgkin lymphoma. Produced via immunoSEQ multiplex PCR; TCRdb's table is partial and in-frame only. This sample has about 28,000 clones, with around 80% found just once. Trimming took off 5 bases at V and 2 bases at J, with 16 bases between the two ends. Per the germline V gene, CDR1 is SGHKS and CDR2 is YYEKEE (reference sequence). The CDR3 contains 15 residues. As for time point: cycle 4 day 1 (C4D1), after around six weeks of nivolumab. The patients all showed relapse after autologous stem cell transplantation, while their brentuximab vedotin exposure varied. Study-wide results and caveats: At C4D1, TCR diversity had climbed significantly for CD4+ cells, though not for CD8+ cells.

A remark on this clone: Its antigen is unidentified.

The material was peripheral blood mononuclear cells (PBMCs), obtained before the fourth cycle of nivolumab. The receptor's source is a human donor with classical Hodgkin lymphoma. This rearrangement joins TRBV5-5 to TRBJ1-2, with D possibly matching TRBD1 (5 bases). CDR3 DNA: TGTGCCAGCAGTCCGCAAACGACAGAAAACTATGGCTACACCTTC. It codes for CASSPQTTENYGYTF.